This T cell receptor (beta chain) originates from a study of shared clonotypes between healthy human individuals. Study outcomes and limitations: Several donors held about 5.1% of naive CD4 clonotypes in common.

As regards this clone: What it binds is not known.

Germline lookup yields CDR1 MDHEN and CDR2 SYDVKM. The CDR3 runs 15 residues. Trimming removed 11 bases from V and 5 bases from J, with 24 bases in between. Donors, healthy HIV-negative adults, lacked recent acute infections or vaccinations. CD4+ cell separation produced CD45RA+ naive and CD45RA-negative memory subsets. Some clones are missing from TCRdb's copy, which holds only in-frame ones; the method was immunoSEQ multiplex PCR. The table has about 2.3 million clones, approximately 95% seen once; the top ten hold under 0.45%. Source material: naive CD4+ T cells from PBMCs. As to subset: CD45RA+ positively selected. The source of this sequence is a man aged 18 to 29 in good health. Some clones in this sample may be carry-over from other donors' samples. V gene TRBV28 combines with J gene TRBJ2-5, with D maybe TRBD2 (7 bases). CDR3 amino acids: CAGSRGAGSDETQYF. The CDR3 DNA follows: TGTGCCGGAAGCCGGGGGGCCGGGAGTGATGAGACCCAGTACTTC.